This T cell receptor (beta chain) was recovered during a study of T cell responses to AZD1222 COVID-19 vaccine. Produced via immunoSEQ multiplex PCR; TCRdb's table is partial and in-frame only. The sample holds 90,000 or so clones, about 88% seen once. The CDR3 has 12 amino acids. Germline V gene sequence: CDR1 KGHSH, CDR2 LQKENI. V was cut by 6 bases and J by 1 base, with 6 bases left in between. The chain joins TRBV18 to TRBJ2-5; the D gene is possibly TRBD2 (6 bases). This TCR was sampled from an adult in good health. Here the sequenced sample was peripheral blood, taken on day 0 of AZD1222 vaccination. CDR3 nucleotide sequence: TGTGCCAGCTCCGGGGGCCAAGAGACCCAGTACTTC. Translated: CASSGGQETQYF.